Given below is one T cell receptor (beta chain) in context. The data originate from a study of blood T cell repertoires in COVID-19. Using immunoSEQ multiplex PCR, the repertoire was profiled, and TCRdb retains in-frame clones only, with some absent. Here the sample spans over 250,000 clones, 88% being singletons. Sequencing was done on a sample of peripheral blood. This TCR was recovered from a woman in her twenties or thirties with acute or convalescent COVID-19.

In DNA, the CDR3 is TGTGCCAGCAGCTCGGGACAGTTGCTTAACAATGAGCAGTTCTTC. This encodes CASSSGQLLNNEQFF. This chain links TRBV7-2 with TRBJ2-1; TRBD1 aligns across 7 bases. This CDR3 comprises 15 residues. V was pared by 4 bases and J by 5 bases, with 8 bases of the junction left unmatched. Germline-derived CDR1 and CDR2 are SGHTA and FQGNSA. Together with reference TRBV7-2 and TRBJ2-1, the CDR3 gives the full variable domain: GAGVSQSPSNKVTEKGKDVELRCDPISGHTALYWYRQSLGQGLEFLIYFQGNSAPDKSGLPSDRFSAERTGGSVSTLTIQRTQQEDSAVYLCASSSGQLLNNEQFFGPGTRLTVL.